This T cell receptor (beta chain) was sequenced for a study of T-cell reconstitution after alpha-beta-depleted transplantation in children. Unique molecular identifiers were incorporated into the prepared TCRbeta library. A single record per CDR3 protein comes from TCRdb applying MiXCR to the PCR reads. This table has 700,000 to 950,000 distinct CDR3 sequences, roughly 15% appearing once. Study-level points and caveats: Newly produced T cells mostly accounted for T-cell counts and diversity one year post-transplant. Expanded graft clones, several hundred of them, were reportedly the source of alpha-beta T cells about two months after transplant.

The sample holds a few counts of this clonotype. No antigen is known for it. J was trimmed by 3 bases and V by 1 base; bases with no gene match: 8. The V gene's germline CDR1 is MGHRA and CDR2 YSYEKL. This CDR3 comprises 18 residues. The chain joins TRBV4-1 to TRBJ1-6, with 8 bases that match TRBD1. Sequencing used PBMCs, mostly from graft donor cells, obtained 360 days after TCRalphabeta/CD19-depleted stem cell transplant. This sequence was found in a male patient aged 10-17 years who had a stem cell transplant for acute lymphoblastic leukemia, so the T cells may come from the graft donor. The CDR3 sequence: CASSQVVGTGYYNSPLHF. CDR3 coding DNA: TGCGCCAGCAGCCAAGTCGTCGGGACAGGATACTATAATTCACCCCTCCACTTT.